This entry lists 5 T cell receptor beta chains sequenced from one sample in a study of blood T cell repertoires in COVID-19. Assay: immunoSEQ multiplex PCR; the TCRdb copy retains only in-frame clones and omits some. The sample contains about 150,000 clones, 85% to 90% of which appear only once. Material: peripheral blood. Receptors originate from a young man with COVID-19, enrolled during active disease.

The V call is TRBV7-3, the J call TRBJ2-2; 13 bases match TRBD2. The CDR3 contains 16 residues. Germline CDR1 SGHTA, CDR2 FQGTGA. Losses at the gene ends were 5 bases for V and 2 bases for J; bases not matched to a gene: 2. The CDR3 here is CASSRTSGSNTGELFF. In DNA, the CDR3 is TGTGCCAGCAGCAGGACTAGCGGGAGCAACACCGGGGAGCTGTTTTTT.

CDR3 DNA sequence: TGTGCCTGGAGGGGCCACCGGGACAGTTCCTACGAGCAGTACTTC. It is translated as CAWRGHRDSSYEQYF. The chain uses TRBV30 and TRBJ2-7; 7 bases agree with TRBD1. Germline CDR1 is GTSNPN and CDR2 is SVGIG (reference sequence). The CDR3 totals 15 residues. The ends lost 3 bases at V and 1 base at J; junction bases unmatched: 9.

The DNA of the CDR3 is TGCGCCAGCAGTGCCATCGGGGCAGATACGCAGTATTTT. This sequence encodes CASSAIGADTQYF. The V call is TRBV10-1, the J call TRBJ2-3, with D maybe TRBD2 (5 bases). Trimming took off 4 bases at V and 4 bases at J, with 9 bases between the two ends. The germline V gene has CDR1 WNHNN and CDR2 SYGVQD (reference sequence). The length of the CDR3 is 13 residues.

V and J are TRBV7-6 and TRBJ2-2; D remains unclear. V gave up 6 bases and J gave up 5 bases, with 4 bases separating them. The length of the CDR3 is 11 residues. Germline V gene data show CDR1 as SGHVS and CDR2 as FNYEAQ. CDR3 DNA: TGTGCCAGCAGTATTACCGGGGAGCTGTTTTTT. Amino acid sequence: CASSITGELFF. Full variable domain (outside the CDR3, taken from reference TRBV7-6 and TRBJ2-2): GAGVSQSPRYKVTKRGQDVALRCDPISGHVSLYWYRQALGQGPEFLTYFNYEAQQDKSGLPNDRFSAERPEGSISTLTIQRTEQRDSAMYRCASSITGELFFGEGSRLTVL.

The V and J genes are TRBV4-1 and TRBJ1-5; D is undetermined. The CDR3 is 14 amino acids. The V gene's germline CDR1 is MGHRA and CDR2 YSYEKL. Trimming took 1 base from V and 9 from J, leaving 13 bases between them. The CDR3 sequence: CASSQGETGRPQHF. The CDR3 DNA is TGCGCCAGCAGCCAAGGGGAGACTGGGCGGCCCCAGCATTTT.